Sequencing of this T cell receptor beta chain was carried out in a study of CD8+CD57+ T cells in acquired aplastic anemia. The wider study: CD4+ and CD8+ cells, once sorted, gave DNA averaging roughly 3 ug. Average CD4+ read depth in healthy donors was around 9.9 million reads.

This clonotype was observed many times. Its specificity is not known. This may come from a read error, since a much larger clone is one base off. V dropped 5 bases and J dropped 4 bases, with 23 bases sitting between them. This CDR3 has 17 residues. Germline CDR1 and CDR2: LNHNV and YYDKDF (reference sequence). Genomic DNA, serving as template, underwent TCR beta VDJ and CDR3 profiling. TCRdb reprocessed the reads with MiXCR, giving one entry per CDR3 protein. The profile covers about 150,000 distinct CDR3 sequences, with approximately 41% appearing a single time and 8.4% taken by the ten largest. General observations from the study: Researchers report that fewer than 35 CD8+ CDR3 sequences appeared in both patients and controls. Statistical testing detected no significant gap in CD8+ Simpson's diversity between patients and controls.

The chain carries TRBV15 and TRBJ1-2; D might be TRBD1 (5 bases). The receptor's source is a human donor in good health, serving as a control. Input material: sorted CD4+, CD8+, or CD8+CD57+ T cells (not recorded which) from PBMCs. The CDR3 DNA reads as TGTGCCACCAGCGGGGCTTCGGAAAGACAAAACCCCTATGGCTACACCTTC. Its protein product is CATSGASERQNPYGYTF.